A single sample gave rise to the 22 T cell receptor beta chains below, sequenced in a study of blood T cell repertoires in COVID-19. Clones were read by immunoSEQ multiplex PCR, and TCRdb kept only the in-frame ones, dropping some. In the table there are about 20,000 clones, about 91% of which are singletons. Sequencing was carried out using peripheral blood. These receptors were collected from a man between 65 and 85 years old with active COVID-19.

The chain combines TRBV18 with TRBJ2-5; 8 bases are a match to TRBD1. This CDR3 spans 13 amino acids. Germline-derived CDR1 and CDR2 are KGHSH and LQKENI. The trim removed 11 bases at V and 4 bases at J, leaving 9 bases unmatched. The CDR3 DNA follows: TGTGCCGGCTGGACAGGGATCGGAGAGACCCAGTACTTC. Translating gives CAGWTGIGETQYF. The whole variable domain, remainder taken from reference TRBV18 and TRBJ2-5, is NAGVMQNPRHLVRRRGQEARLRCSPMKGHSHVYWYRQLPEEGLKFMVYLQKENIIDESGMPKERFSAEFPKEGPSILRIQQVVRGDSAAYFCAGWTGIGETQYFGPGTRLLVL.

The CDR3 is CASTNLDRGLGEAFF. As DNA, the CDR3 is TGTGCCAGCACTAATTTGGACAGGGGGCTTGGTGAAGCTTTCTTT. The chain uses TRBV28 and TRBJ1-1; 11 nucleotides match TRBD1. The V gene's germline CDR1 is MDHEN and CDR2 SYDVKM. The trim removed 7 bases at V and 7 bases at J, leaving 11 bases unmatched. The CDR3 contains 15 residues.

This chain joins TRBV28 and TRBJ1-6, with D perhaps TRBD1 (5 bases). The germline gives CDR1 MDHEN, CDR2 SYDVKM. The CDR3 runs 13 residues. V lost 11 bases to trimming and J lost 8 bases, with 16 bases between them. CDR3: CASKVGGDSPLHF. The CDR3 DNA sequence: TGTGCCTCCAAAGTCGGGGGGGATTCACCCCTCCACTTT.

The chain joins TRBV30 to TRBJ1-1; 7 bases fit TRBD1. With V trimmed by 2 bases and J by 4 bases, 13 bases remained unmatched. The germline V gene has CDR1 GTSNPN and CDR2 SVGIG (reference sequence). The CDR3 is 16 amino acids. CDR3 in DNA: TGTGCCTGGAGTCAACAGACAGGGCTCGTGAGCACTGAAGCTTTCTTT. Protein: CAWSQQTGLVSTEAFF.

V usage is TRBV5-1 and J usage is TRBJ2-1; D perhaps matches TRBD2 (6 bases). CDR3 size: 14 residues. CDR1 and CDR2 from the germline V gene are SGHRS and YFSETQ. The ends were cut back, 4 bases at V and 5 bases at J, with 13 bases in the middle. CDR3 nucleotides: TGCGCCAGCAGCCTCCCGGCGGGGCACAATGAGCAGTTCTTC. Translation gives CASSLPAGHNEQFF.

J is TRBJ2-2 and V is TRBV18; TRBD1 matches 9 bases. Germline values: CDR1 KGHSH, CDR2 LQKENI. This CDR3 contains 15 residues. J lost 4 bases, V lost 4 bases, and 4 bases had no gene match. CDR3 protein: CASSRDRASTGELFF. CDR3 bases: TGTGCCAGCTCACGGGACAGGGCTAGCACCGGGGAGCTGTTTTTT.

This chain links TRBV4-1 with TRBJ1-2; 10 bases are shared with TRBD1. Germline loops: CDR1 MGHRA, CDR2 YSYEKL. V shed 8 bases, J shed 5 bases, and the junction held 5 bases outside the gene matches. The CDR3 spans 13 residues. The CDR3 DNA is TGCGCCAGCCGGGACAGGGGAGAATATGGCTACACCTTC. Translating it yields CASRDRGEYGYTF.

This clone was detected only once. This chain links TRBV5-4 with TRBJ2-1; possibly TRBD2 for D (5 bases). Trimming cost V 4 bases and J 4 bases, with 15 bases left between them. The CDR3 runs to 15 residues. From germline, CDR1 is SGHNT and CDR2 YYREEE (reference sequence). CDR3 sequence: CASSPTRGSYNEQFF. The CDR3 nucleotides are TGTGCCAGCAGCCCAACCCGAGGGAGTTACAATGAGCAGTTCTTC.

V is TRBV5-1 and J is TRBJ2-5; 10 nucleotides agree with TRBD2. The CDR3 is 13 amino acids. CDR1 and CDR2 from the germline V gene are SGHRS and YFSETQ. Trimming took 8 bases from V and 5 from J; bases not matched to a gene: 6. In nucleotides, the CDR3 is TGCGCCAGTAGCGGGGGGACCATGGAGACCCAGTACTTC. It specifies CASSGGTMETQYF.

The count of this clone is one. The chain links TRBV18 to TRBJ1-1, with TRBD1 matching 7 bases. V trimming: 4 bases; J trimming: 2 bases; junction bases outside the gene matches: 7. CDR1 and CDR2 (germline): KGHSH, LQKENI. The CDR3 sequence is 15 residues long. CDR3 DNA: TGTGCCAGCTCACGAGAACAGGGGCGCAACACTGAAGCTTTCTTT. Its protein is CASSREQGRNTEAFF.

The chain links TRBV27 to TRBJ1-5; possibly TRBD1 for D (6 bases). V was cut by 3 bases and J by 0 bases, with 12 bases left in between. This CDR3 comprises 16 residues. Germline V gene lookup returns CDR1 MNHEY and CDR2 SMNVEV (reference sequence). The CDR3 DNA is TGTGCCAGCAGTTTTATAGGGGGGGCTAGCAATCAGCCCCAGCATTTT. It encodes CASSFIGGASNQPQHF.

The chain uses TRBV5-4 and TRBJ2-5, with D perhaps matching TRBD1 (5 bases). The CDR3 sequence is 11 residues long. CDR1 is SGHNT, CDR2 YYREEE, per germline (reference sequence). The V and J ends lost 3 bases and 8 bases respectively, with 8 bases between them. CDR3 DNA sequence: TGTGCCAGCAGCTCGACAGAAACCCAGTACTTC. It codes for CASSSTETQYF.

The CDR3 DNA is TGTGCCACCATCGGGGGAGTAAAGAACACTGAAGCTTTCTTT. Translating it yields CATIGGVKNTEAFF. The chain recombines TRBV28 with TRBJ1-1; maybe TRBD1 (5 bases). This CDR3 region has 14 residues. CDR1 MDHEN and CDR2 SYDVKM come from the germline V gene. V was trimmed by 10 bases and J by 1 base, leaving 16 bases between them.

J is TRBJ2-5 and V is TRBV2, with D unclear. Germline lookup yields CDR1 SNHLY and CDR2 FYNNEI. This CDR3 is built from 12 residues. V was pared by 6 bases and J by 5 bases, with 10 bases between. The CDR3 region has the DNA TGTGCCAGCAGATGGATGGGCGAGACCCAGTACTTC. Translation gives CASRWMGETQYF.

The rearrangement links TRBV7-2 to TRBJ2-5; 7 positions agree with TRBD2. The V gene's germline CDR1 is SGHTA and CDR2 FQGNSA. The CDR3 is made up of 14 amino acids. Trimming took 1 base from V and 4 from J; bases not matched to a gene: 3. CDR3 in amino acids: CASSLEASGETQYF. The CDR3 bases are TGTGCCAGCAGCTTAGAGGCTAGCGGAGAGACCCAGTACTTC.

The DNA for the CDR3 is TGTGCCAGCAGCCAAGACAGACAGGGAAAGGGTCAGCCCCAGCATTTT. Translating it yields CASSQDRQGKGQPQHF. The rearrangement links TRBV3-1 (or the pseudogene TRBV3-2) to TRBJ1-5; TRBD1 agrees at 7 bases. This CDR3 contains 16 residues. V shed 0 bases, J shed 6 bases, and the junction held 8 bases outside the gene matches. Germline V CDR1 and CDR2: LGHDT, YNNKEL (reference sequence).

This chain connects TRBV28 to TRBJ2-7; no definite D call. The CDR3 is 13 amino acids. Germline V gene data show CDR1 as MDHEN and CDR2 as SYDVKM. Trimming shortened V by 2 bases and J by 9 bases, and 14 bases separated the two germline ends. CDR3 in DNA: TGTGCCAGCAGTTTACCGACTCTCCCGGTGCAGTACTTC. It yields the protein CASSLPTLPVQYF. Filled out from reference TRBV28 and TRBJ2-7, the complete variable domain reads DVKVTQSSRYLVKRTGEKVFLECVQDMDHENMFWYRQDPGLGLRLIYFSYDVKMKEKGDIPEGYSVSREKKERFSLILESASTNQTSMYLCASSLPTLPVQYFGPGTRLTVT.

The J gene is TRBJ1-1, the V gene TRBV5-1; no clear D gene. This CDR3 is built from 15 residues. V was shortened by 2 bases and J by 0 bases, with 11 bases between the two germline ends. Germline V CDR1 and CDR2: SGHRS, YFSETQ. In DNA form, the CDR3 reads TGCGCCAGCAGCTTAGGCGGCACCCTGAACACTGAAGCTTTCTTT. Translation gives CASSLGGTLNTEAFF.

This clone was seen a single time. This chain links TRBV7-9 with TRBJ2-7; D not resolved. This CDR3 has 14 amino acids. Trimming took off 5 bases at V and 0 bases at J, with 11 bases between the two ends. CDR1 SEHNR and CDR2 FQNEAQ come from the germline V gene (reference sequence). CDR3 nucleotide sequence: TGTGCCAGCAGCCCTCGAGTATCCTCCTACGAGCAGTACTTC. It encodes CASSPRVSSYEQYF.

This clone has just one count. This chain links TRBV28 with TRBJ2-7; possibly TRBD1 for D (6 bases). The CDR3 runs to 12 residues. V shed 8 bases and J shed 2 bases, with 10 bases lying between them. CDR1 and CDR2 (germline): MDHEN, SYDVKM. The CDR3 spells CASLQGTYEQYF. The CDR3 DNA sequence: TGTGCCAGCCTCCAGGGGACCTACGAGCAGTACTTC.

The gene calls are TRBV6-5 and TRBJ1-5; the D gene is possibly TRBD1 (6 bases). Germline-derived CDR1 and CDR2 are MNHEY and SVGAGI. CDR3 length: 16 residues. Trimming stripped 4 bases from V and 0 bases from J, with 13 bases between. This CDR3 is CASSSGPGVSNQPQHF. In nucleotides, the CDR3 is TGTGCCAGCAGTTCCGGACCAGGGGTTAGCAATCAGCCCCAGCATTTT.

CDR3 DNA: TGTGCCACCAGTGACCCGCGAAGAGCCACAGATACGCAGTATTTT. It translates to CATSDPRRATDTQYF. V is TRBV24-1 and J is TRBJ2-3; D remains unclear. Germline CDR1 reads KGHDR; CDR2 reads SFDVKD. The CDR3 totals 15 residues. Trimming removed 4 bases from V and 2 bases from J, with 12 bases in between.